This is a list of T cell receptor beta chains from one sample in a study of T cells in Graves' hyperthyroidism and ophthalmopathy. One entry per CDR3 protein results from TCRdb running MiXCR on the multiplex PCR reads. Of about half a million distinct CDR3 sequences listed, roughly a sixth are singletons. The sample consisted of blood. These receptors were collected from a woman aged 25 to 39 with Graves' ophthalmopathy. Each CDR3 is given with its conserved first and last residue. Fields, in order: CDR3 length, D gene, J gene, V gene, clone size, CDR3 protein, CDR3 DNA. A D gene is named only where the DNA matches it firmly. Clone size is given for some rows only: seen once, a few or many times, or a class if the clone is expanded.

>15|NA|TRBJ1-1|TRBV5-1|many
CASSLRQETNTEAFF
TGCGCCAGCAGCTTGCGGCAGGAGACGAACACTGAAGCTTTCTTT
>12|TRBD1|TRBJ2-5|TRBV30|many
CAWGDRAETQYF
TGTGCCTGGGGGGACAGGGCAGAGACCCAGTACTTC
>14|NA|TRBJ1-2|TRBV4-2|NA
CASSRQPLDYGYTF
TGTGCCAGCAGCCGACAGCCCTTAGACTATGGCTACACCTTC
>18|NA|TRBJ2-4|TRBV20-1|few
CSAQNGPWSGVVENIQYF
TGCAGTGCCCAGAACGGGCCTTGGTCTGGGGTCGTGGAGAACATTCAGTACTTC
>15|NA|TRBJ1-2|TRBV3-2|NA
CASSQDGGAAYGYTF
TGTGCCAGCAGCCAAGATGGAGGGGCCGCCTATGGCTACACCTTC
>15|NA|TRBJ1-1|TRBV28|many
CASSGPMGVGTEAFF
TGTGCCAGCAGTGGGCCCATGGGGGTCGGCACTGAAGCTTTCTTT
>15|TRBD1|TRBJ2-1|TRBV19|NA
CASSIVTGGYNEQFF
TGTGCCAGTAGTATAGTTACAGGGGGGTACAATGAGCAGTTCTTC
>16|TRBD1|TRBJ1-2|TRBV29-1|few
CSADPPPTGANYGYTF
TGCAGCGCCGACCCTCCGCCGACAGGGGCTAACTATGGCTACACCTTC
>16|TRBD1|TRBJ2-7|TRBV6-2/TRBV6-3|NA
CASSKMTGSRPYEQYF
TGTGCCAGCAGTAAAATGACAGGGAGTAGGCCCTACGAGCAGTACTTC
>15|TRBD1|TRBJ1-6|TRBV7-9|NA
CASSSRQGVNSPLHF
TGTGCCAGCAGCTCCAGACAGGGGGTTAATTCACCCCTCCACTTT
>17|NA|TRBJ2-5|TRBV28|many
CASSLLGIGATQETQYF
TGTGCCAGCAGTCTTTTGGGTATAGGGGCCACCCAAGAGACCCAGTACTTC
>14|TRBD1|TRBJ1-5|TRBV18|NA
CASSRAGQGEPQHF
TGTGCCAGCTCACGTGCAGGGCAGGGGGAGCCCCAGCATTTT
>14|NA|TRBJ2-1|TRBV6-1|many
CASTLSASYNEQFF
TGTGCCAGCACCCTGTCAGCTTCGTACAATGAGCAGTTCTTC
>14|NA|TRBJ1-5|TRBV18|many
CASSRDRSNQPQHF
TGTGCCAGCTCGCGCGACAGGAGCAATCAGCCCCAGCATTTT
>15|TRBD2|TRBJ2-3|TRBV2|NA
CASSGRDYPTDTQYF
TGTGCCAGCAGTGGACGGGACTACCCCACAGATACGCAGTATTTT
>11|NA|TRBJ2-1|TRBV12-3/TRBV12-4|many
CASKKAGEQFF
TGTGCCAGCAAAAAGGCTGGTGAGCAGTTCTTC
>13|NA|TRBJ2-3|TRBV7-3|NA
CASSLVRKDTQYF
TGTGCCAGCAGCTTAGTCCGAAAGGATACGCAGTATTTT
>15|NA|TRBJ2-2|TRBV2|many
CASRTAASGTGELFF
TGTGCCAGCCGGACGGCGGCATCGGGCACCGGGGAGCTGTTTTTT
>14|NA|TRBJ2-2|TRBV11-2|NA
CASSFVQTTGELFF
TGTGCCAGCAGCTTCGTACAGACCACCGGGGAGCTGTTTTTT
>17|NA|TRBJ2-1|TRBV20-1|NA
CSAHPPYSGSSYNEQFF
TGCAGTGCTCACCCGCCCTATAGCGGCAGCTCCTACAATGAGCAGTTCTTC
>14|TRBD1|TRBJ1-2|TRBV6-5|many
CASSYASGGSGYTF
TGTGCCAGCAGTTACGCGTCAGGGGGCTCTGGCTACACCTTC
>15|TRBD1|TRBJ2-1|TRBV5-1|many
CASSPGQGDGNEQFF
TGCGCCAGCAGCCCGGGACAGGGAGATGGCAATGAGCAGTTCTTC
>13|NA|TRBJ1-1|TRBV5-6|NA
CASSLVESPAVFF
TGTGCCAGCAGCTTGGTGGAAAGCCCGGCGGTTTTCTTT
>15|TRBD1|TRBJ2-1|TRBV24-1|many
CATSDSTGAYNEQFF
TGTGCCACCAGTGACTCAACAGGGGCCTACAATGAGCAGTTCTTC
>13|TRBD2|TRBJ2-7|TRBV28|many
CASRSGSTYEQYF
TGTGCCAGCCGGAGCGGGAGCACCTACGAGCAGTACTTC
>15|TRBD2|TRBJ2-1|TRBV9|many
CASSAGLAGGHEQFF
TGTGCCAGCAGCGCCGGACTAGCGGGAGGTCATGAGCAGTTCTTC
>12|NA|TRBJ1-2|TRBV20-1|many
CSAMRDNYGYTF
TGCAGTGCTATGAGGGATAACTATGGCTACACCTTC
>15|NA|TRBJ2-5|TRBV2|many
CASSEALRGEETQYF
TGTGCCAGCAGTGAAGCGCTCCGGGGCGAAGAGACCCAGTACTTC